This TCR beta chain was recorded in a study of shared clonotypes between healthy human individuals. The CDR3 is made up of 14 amino acids. With 0 bases removed from V and 3 bases from J, the gap between germline ends came to 10 bases. The germline V gene has CDR1 SGHRS and CDR2 YFSETQ. Samples underwent the assay at deep level. The material for each subset, its genomic DNA, was split evenly across several immunoSEQ plates. For unsorted PBMC, roughly 0.3 ug DNA per replicate equaled 32,000 or so T cell genomes. The sequenced material, unsorted PBMC DNA, was run on ten immunoSEQ deep assay plates. Sequencing was performed with immunoSEQ multiplex PCR; in TCRdb, only in-frame clones are kept and a portion is missing. This table has about 510,000 clones, around 74% appearing once.

The receptor comes from a woman aged 40-49 years in good health. Some clones in this sample may be carry-over from other donors' samples. Sequences were obtained from PBMCs. The chain has TRBV5-1 and TRBJ2-7; D remains unclear. CDR3 DNA sequence: TGCGCCAGCAGCTTGGCCGGCAGAAACTACGAGCAGTACTTC. It codes for CASSLAGRNYEQYF.